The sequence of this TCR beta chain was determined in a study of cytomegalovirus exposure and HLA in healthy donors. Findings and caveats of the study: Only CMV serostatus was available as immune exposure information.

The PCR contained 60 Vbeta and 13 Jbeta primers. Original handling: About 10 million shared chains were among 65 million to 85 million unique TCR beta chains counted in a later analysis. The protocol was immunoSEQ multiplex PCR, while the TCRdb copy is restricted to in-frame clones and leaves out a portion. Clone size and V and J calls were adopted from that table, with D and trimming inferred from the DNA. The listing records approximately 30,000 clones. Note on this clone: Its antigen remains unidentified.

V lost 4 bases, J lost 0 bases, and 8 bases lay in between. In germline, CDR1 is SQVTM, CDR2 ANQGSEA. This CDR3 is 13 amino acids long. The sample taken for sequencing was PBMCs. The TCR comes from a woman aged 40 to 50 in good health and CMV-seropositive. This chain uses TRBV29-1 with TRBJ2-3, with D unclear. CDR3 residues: CSVGDRSTDTQYF. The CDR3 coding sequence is TGCAGCGTTGGAGACCGTAGCACAGATACGCAGTATTTT.